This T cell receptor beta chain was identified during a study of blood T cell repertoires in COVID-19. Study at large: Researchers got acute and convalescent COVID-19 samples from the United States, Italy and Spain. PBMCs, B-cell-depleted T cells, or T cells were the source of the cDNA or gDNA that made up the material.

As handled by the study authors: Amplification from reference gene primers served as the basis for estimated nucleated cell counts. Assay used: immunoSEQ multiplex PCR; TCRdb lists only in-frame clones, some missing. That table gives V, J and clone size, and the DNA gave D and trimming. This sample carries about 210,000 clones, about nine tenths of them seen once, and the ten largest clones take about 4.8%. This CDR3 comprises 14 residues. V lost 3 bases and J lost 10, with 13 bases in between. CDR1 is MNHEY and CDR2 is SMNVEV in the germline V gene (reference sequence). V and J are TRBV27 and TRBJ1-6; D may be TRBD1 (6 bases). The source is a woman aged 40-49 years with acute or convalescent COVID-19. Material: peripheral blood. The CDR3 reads CASSLGRGGSPLHF. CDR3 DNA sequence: TGTGCCAGCAGTTTGGGCAGGGGTGGCTCACCCCTCCACTTT.